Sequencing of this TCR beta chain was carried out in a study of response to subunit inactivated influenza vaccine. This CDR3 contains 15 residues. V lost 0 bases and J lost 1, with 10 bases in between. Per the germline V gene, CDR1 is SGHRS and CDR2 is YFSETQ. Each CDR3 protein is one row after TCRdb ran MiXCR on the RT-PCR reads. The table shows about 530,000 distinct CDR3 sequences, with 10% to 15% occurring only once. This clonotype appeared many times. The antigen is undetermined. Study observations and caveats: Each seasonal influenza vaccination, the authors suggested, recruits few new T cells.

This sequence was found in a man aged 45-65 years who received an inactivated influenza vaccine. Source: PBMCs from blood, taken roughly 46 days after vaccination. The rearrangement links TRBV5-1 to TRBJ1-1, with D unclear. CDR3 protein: CASSLGVTENTEAFF. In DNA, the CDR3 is TGCGCCAGCAGCTTGGGAGTCACCGAGAACACTGAAGCTTTCTTT. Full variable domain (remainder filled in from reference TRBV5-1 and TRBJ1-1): KAGVTQTPRYLIKTRGQQVTLSCSPISGHRSVSWYQQTPGQGLQFLFEYFSETQRNKGNFPGRFSGRQFSNSRSEMNVSTLELGDSALYLCASSLGVTENTEAFFGQGTRLTVV.